One sample yielded the 21 T cell receptor beta chains listed below, sequenced in a study of coeliac disease. The protocol was immunoSEQ multiplex PCR, while the TCRdb copy is restricted to in-frame clones and leaves out a portion. Among about 3,000 clones listed, less than 65% were seen once. Source material: lymphocytes from the gut lamina propria. The receptors were sampled from a woman between 45 and 65 years old without celiac disease.

The V and J genes are TRBV28 and TRBJ1-1; D not resolved. This CDR3 comprises 12 residues. Trimming took off 1 base at V and 7 bases at J, with 7 bases between the two ends. From germline, CDR1 is MDHEN and CDR2 SYDVKM. The CDR3 spells CASSLSRSEAFF. CDR3 nucleotide sequence: TGTGCCAGCAGTTTATCCCGTAGTGAAGCTTTCTTT. Full variable domain (remainder filled in from reference TRBV28 and TRBJ1-1): DVKVTQSSRYLVKRTGEKVFLECVQDMDHENMFWYRQDPGLGLRLIYFSYDVKMKEKGDIPEGYSVSREKKERFSLILESASTNQTSMYLCASSLSRSEAFFGQGTRLTVV.

The chain couples TRBV5-4 to TRBJ2-4; TRBD2 might be the D (5 bases). In germline, CDR1 is SGHNT, CDR2 YYREEE (reference sequence). The V end lost 3 bases, the J end lost 7 bases, and 17 bases lay between the germline ends. The CDR3 runs to 15 residues. The CDR3 nucleotides read TGTGCCAGCAGCTACTCTTACCGGGAAGGGAACATTCAGTACTTC. It encodes CASSYSYREGNIQYF.

The chain recombines TRBV7-9 with TRBJ1-1; tentatively, D is TRBD1 (6 bases). The germline gives CDR1 SEHNR, CDR2 FQNEAQ (reference sequence). Between the trimmed V and J ends, which lost 7 bases and 3 bases, there was a span of 18 bases. CDR3 length: 15 residues. CDR3 sequence (DNA): TGTGCCAGCAACCCCGGGGGGGGCGGGTACACTGAAGCTTTCTTT. It translates to CASNPGGGGYTEAFF.

The V and J genes are TRBV5-1 and TRBJ2-1, with TRBD1 identical over 11 bases. V was clipped by 4 bases and J by 6 bases; unmatched bases: 6. CDR1 and CDR2 from the germline V gene are SGHRS and YFSETQ. This CDR3 spans 15 amino acids. CDR3 protein: CASSLDRGLINEQFF. The CDR3 DNA follows: TGCGCCAGCAGCCTGGACAGGGGGCTCATCAATGAGCAGTTCTTC.

The V gene is TRBV2, the J gene TRBJ1-1; D not resolved. Trimming removed 7 bases at V and 4 bases at J, with 13 bases between. Germline CDR1 is SNHLY and CDR2 is FYNNEI. The CDR3 sequence is 13 residues long. The CDR3 protein is CASTSDSGTEAFF. CDR3 bases: TGTGCCAGCACAAGCGATTCCGGCACTGAAGCTTTCTTT. Looking up the rest from reference TRBV2 and TRBJ1-1 gives the full variable domain: EPEVTQTPSHQVTQMGQEVILRCVPISNHLYFYWYRQILGQKVEFLVSFYNNEISEKSEIFDDQFSVERPDGSNFTLKIRSTKLEDSAMYFCASTSDSGTEAFFGQGTRLTVV.

CDR3 sequence (DNA): TGTGCCAGCTCACTGAACCGGGGACAAGGTAACACTGAAGCTTTCTTT. Translated, it gives CASSLNRGQGNTEAFF. V is TRBV18 and J is TRBJ1-1; weak D call: TRBD1 (6 bases). CDR3 length equals 16 residues. The germline V and J ends were trimmed by 4 bases and 2 bases, with 17 bases remaining between them. Per germline, CDR1 KGHSH and CDR2 LQKENI.

This clone appeared once. Additional DNA sequences in this sample encode the identical CDR3. The chain carries TRBV30 and TRBJ2-7; possible D gene TRBD1, 7 bases. The germline gives CDR1 GTSNPN, CDR2 SVGIG (reference sequence). The CDR3 is 12 residues long. Trimming removed 5 bases at V and 7 bases at J, with 15 bases between. CDR3 nucleotide sequence: TGTGCCTGGGGAGGACAGGACTATGAGCAGTACTTC. Translation: CAWGGQDYEQYF.

The chain links TRBV6-6 to TRBJ2-7; perhaps TRBD1 as D (6 bases). The CDR3 loop spans 15 amino acids. Germline assignment: CDR1 MNHNY and CDR2 SVGAGI (reference sequence). The V and J ends lost 3 bases and 6 bases respectively, with 18 bases between them. As DNA, the CDR3 is TGTGCCAGCAGTTATTTAGTACAGGGCTTAAGCGAGCAGTACTTC. It yields the protein CASSYLVQGLSEQYF.

The CDR3 coding sequence is TGTGCCAGCAGGTGGCGGGGGGGCCCCGGGGAGCTGTTTTTT. Amino acid sequence: CASRWRGGPGELFF. The V call is TRBV7-8, the J call TRBJ2-2; 9 bases agree with TRBD2. Germline V gene data show CDR1 as SGHVS and CDR2 as FQNEAQ. Trimming cost V 6 bases and J 6 bases; bases outside gene matches: 5. CDR3 length: 14 amino acids. The full variable domain, its missing parts supplied by reference TRBV7-8 and TRBJ2-2, is GAGVSQSPRYKVAKRGQDVALRCDPISGHVSLFWYQQALGQGPEFLTYFQNEAQLDKSGLPSDRFFAERPEGSVSTLKIQRTQQEDSAVYLCASRWRGGPGELFFGEGSRLTVL.

This clone was seen a few times. The chain has TRBV6-6 and TRBJ2-7, with 11 bases lining up with TRBD1. CDR3 size: 12 residues. V gave up 8 bases and J gave up 5 bases; unmatched junction bases: 2. From germline, CDR1 is MNHNY and CDR2 SVGAGI (reference sequence). The CDR3 spells CASWDRGDEQYF. The CDR3, as DNA: TGTGCCAGCTGGGACAGGGGGGACGAGCAGTACTTC.

The chain couples TRBV6-1 to TRBJ2-7; 9 bases are a match to TRBD1. The length of the CDR3 is 15 residues. Germline V gene data show CDR1 as MNHNS and CDR2 as SASEGT. V was pared by 6 bases and J by 4 bases, with 10 bases of the junction left unmatched. The CDR3 DNA is TGTGCCAGCAGGGCCAAGGACAGGGGACCGTACGAGCAGTACTTC. Residues: CASRAKDRGPYEQYF.

This clone was counted between two and nine times. The chain is built from TRBV29-1 and TRBJ2-5; 9 nucleotides agree with TRBD1. J was trimmed by 1 base and V by 5 bases; bases with no gene match: 23. The germline CDR1 and CDR2 sequences are SQVTM and ANQGSEA. CDR3 length equals 20 residues. CDR3 nucleotides: TGCAGCGTTTCTCTATCGACCGGGACAGGGAATTCCAAACCCCAAGAGACCCAGTACTTC. Translation: CSVSLSTGTGNSKPQETQYF.

V is TRBV27 and J is TRBJ2-5; a possible D gene is TRBD2 (5 bases). The J call may be in error: the DNA end matches TRBJ2-7 better. CDR1 and CDR2 (germline): MNHEY, SMNVEV (reference sequence). This CDR3 has 13 amino acids. In DNA, the CDR3 is TGTGCCAGCAGTTGGACTTTCGGGAACGAGCAGTACTTC. Translation: CASSWTFGNEQYF.

The J gene is TRBJ1-1, the V gene TRBV5-1, with a possible D match to TRBD1 (5 bases). Per germline, CDR1 SGHRS and CDR2 YFSETQ. The CDR3 extends over 13 amino acids. V lost 2 bases to trimming and J lost 1 base, with 6 bases between them. Here the CDR3 reads CASSLGENTEAFF. For the CDR3, the DNA is TGCGCCAGCAGCTTAGGGGAGAACACTGAAGCTTTCTTT.

This chain joins TRBV10-3 and TRBJ2-1, with TRBD1 identical over 8 bases. Germline values: CDR1 ENHRY, CDR2 SYGVKD. This CDR3 contains 15 residues. V shed 8 bases, J shed 9 bases, and the junction held 15 bases outside the gene matches. Here the CDR3 reads CAIGRQGPTSGEQFF. CDR3 sequence (DNA): TGTGCCATCGGCCGACAGGGGCCGACCTCGGGTGAGCAGTTCTTC.

The chain couples TRBV14 to TRBJ1-2, with D possibly being TRBD1 (5 bases). V was clipped by 0 bases and J by 6 bases, with 11 bases between them. The CDR3 spans 14 residues. The germline V gene has CDR1 SGHDN and CDR2 FVKESK. CDR3 sequence reads: CASSQEYRGDGYTF. CDR3 nucleotides: TGTGCCAGCAGCCAAGAATATAGGGGTGATGGCTACACCTTC.

CDR3 coding DNA: TGTGCCAGCAGCCGGGGGGCAGGGCGGAACTATGGCTACACCTTC. Translated: CASSRGAGRNYGYTF. V is TRBV7-2 and J is TRBJ1-2; D is perhaps TRBD1 (6 bases). CDR1 is SGHTA, CDR2 FQGNSA, per germline. V lost 5 bases, J lost 2 bases, and 15 bases lay in between. This CDR3 has 15 residues.

CDR3: CASSSGTGMAYEQYF. CDR3 in DNA: TGTGCCAGCAGTTCCGGGACAGGGATGGCCTACGAGCAGTACTTC. The rearrangement joins TRBV6-5 to TRBJ2-7; 9 nucleotides match TRBD1. The trim removed 4 bases at V and 2 bases at J, leaving 6 bases unmatched. The CDR3 runs to 15 residues. The germline CDR1 and CDR2 sequences are MNHEY and SVGAGI.

The rearrangement uses TRBV11-2 and TRBJ2-3; D not resolved. The CDR3 runs to 15 residues. The germline CDR1 and CDR2 sequences are SGHAT and FQNNGV. Trimming removed 5 bases at V and 1 base at J, with 13 bases between. CDR3 sequence reads: CASSLIVRGTDTQYF. The CDR3 nucleotides are TGTGCCAGCAGCCTCATAGTTCGGGGCACAGATACGCAGTATTTT.

V gene TRBV19 combines with J gene TRBJ1-2; possibly TRBD1 for D (5 bases). CDR1 and CDR2 from the germline V gene are LNHDA and SQIVND (reference sequence). This CDR3 comprises 12 residues. V lost 6 bases to trimming and J lost 8 bases, with 13 bases between them. The CDR3 protein is CASRVGAQGYTF. The CDR3 DNA reads TGTGCCAGTAGAGTTGGGGCACAGGGCTACACCTTC.

The chain combines TRBV7-2 with TRBJ2-2; 9 bases map to TRBD1. The CDR3 loop spans 16 amino acids. J lost 1 base, V lost 3 bases, and 3 bases had no gene match. CDR1 is SGHTA and CDR2 is FQGNSA in the germline V gene. This chain's CDR3 is CASSFGGQGNTGELFF. The CDR3 nucleotides are TGTGCCAGCAGCTTTGGGGGACAGGGGAACACCGGGGAGCTGTTTTTT.